This TCR beta chain is from a study of CD8+CD57+ T cells in acquired aplastic anemia. Patients included in sequencing had previously demonstrated CD8+CD57+ cell expansion by flow cytometry. Germline values: CDR1 SGHNT, CDR2 YYREEE (reference sequence). Trimming stripped 4 bases from V and 0 bases from J, with 10 bases between. The CDR3 loop spans 14 amino acids. Using genomic DNA as the template, TCR beta VDJ and CDR3 profiling was carried out. TCRdb redid the calling of the reads with MiXCR, one entry per CDR3 protein. The sample carries about 150,000 distinct CDR3 sequences, approximately 51% recorded once. This clonotype came up many times.

This receptor was obtained from a human donor with aplastic anemia. The sample taken for sequencing was sorted CD4+, CD8+, or CD8+CD57+ T cells (not recorded which) from PBMCs. This chain links TRBV5-4 with TRBJ1-1; no clear D. The CDR3 sequence: CASSRRTVNTEAFF. Written as DNA, the CDR3 is TGTGCCAGCAGCCGCCGTACAGTGAACACTGAAGCTTTCTTT.